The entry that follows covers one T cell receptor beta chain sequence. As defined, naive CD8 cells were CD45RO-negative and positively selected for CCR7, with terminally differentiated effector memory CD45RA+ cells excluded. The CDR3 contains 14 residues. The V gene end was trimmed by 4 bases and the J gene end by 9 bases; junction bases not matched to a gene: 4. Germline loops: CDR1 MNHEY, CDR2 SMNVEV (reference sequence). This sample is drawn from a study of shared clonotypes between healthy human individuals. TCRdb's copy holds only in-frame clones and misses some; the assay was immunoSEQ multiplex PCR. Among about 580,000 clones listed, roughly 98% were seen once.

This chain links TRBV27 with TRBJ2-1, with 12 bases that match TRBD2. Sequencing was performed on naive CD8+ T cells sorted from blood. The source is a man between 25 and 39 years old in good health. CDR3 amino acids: CASSSSGRATEQFF. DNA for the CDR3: TGTGCCAGCAGTTCTAGCGGGAGGGCCACTGAGCAGTTCTTC.